These 25 T cell receptor beta chains originate from one sample sequenced in a study of cytomegalovirus exposure and HLA in healthy donors. PCR was performed using 60 Vbeta and 13 Jbeta primers. This table comes from immunoSEQ multiplex PCR, and its TCRdb copy is limited to in-frame clones, with some not included. In total, the table holds 150,000 to 200,000 clones. The sample taken for sequencing was PBMCs. All receptors derive from a woman aged 18-29 years in good health and CMV-seropositive.

V is TRBV6-5 and J is TRBJ2-5; 9 bases match TRBD2. This CDR3 contains 15 residues. CDR1 MNHEY and CDR2 SVGAGI come from the germline V gene. V shed 2 bases, J shed 7 bases, and the junction held 8 bases outside the gene matches. The DNA of the CDR3 is TGTGCCAGCAGTTACGGGACTAGCATAAAGGGGACCCAGTACTTC. Translation: CASSYGTSIKGTQYF.

The chain is built from TRBV15 and TRBJ2-5; maybe TRBD2 (6 bases). From germline, CDR1 is LNHNV and CDR2 YYDKDF (reference sequence). Trimming took 3 bases from V and 5 from J, leaving 10 bases between them. CDR3 length: 13 amino acids. The CDR3 region has the DNA TGTGCCACCAGCAGTGTCCGGGGGGAGACCCAGTACTTC. It codes for CATSSVRGETQYF.

The chain couples TRBV4-1 to TRBJ1-4, with 7 positions matching TRBD1. This CDR3 is 15 amino acids long. Germline loops: CDR1 MGHRA, CDR2 YSYEKL. The ends lost 3 bases at V and 7 bases at J; junction bases unmatched: 8. CDR3 amino acids: CASSQPTGRGEKLFF. The CDR3 DNA sequence: TGCGCCAGCAGCCAGCCGACAGGGCGGGGTGAAAAACTGTTTTTT.

This chain connects TRBV29-1 to TRBJ2-7; maybe TRBD1 (6 bases). Germline V gene lookup returns CDR1 SQVTM and CDR2 ANQGSEA. V lost 7 bases and J 5 bases, leaving 18 bases between the germline ends. The CDR3 length is 13 residues. The CDR3 spells CSAAPRQVDEQYF. The CDR3 coding sequence is TGCAGCGCCGCCCCTAGACAGGTAGACGAGCAGTACTTC.

The chain couples TRBV6-5 to TRBJ2-1; 13 nucleotides match TRBD2. V trimming: 8 bases; J trimming: 7 bases; junction bases outside the gene matches: 5. Germline CDR1 MNHEY, CDR2 SVGAGI. This CDR3 spans 14 amino acids. CDR3 bases: TGTGCCAGCTCGGGGACTAGCGGGGTAAATGAGCAGTTCTTC. It translates to CASSGTSGVNEQFF.

The chain carries TRBV12-5 and TRBJ2-1; 10 bases align to TRBD1. Germline CDR1 reads LGHNT; CDR2 reads FRNRAP. J lost 5 bases, V lost 0 bases, and 10 bases had no gene match. The CDR3 extends over 18 amino acids. The CDR3 reads CASGLVPQTGGRHNEQFF. As DNA, the CDR3 is TGTGCTAGTGGTTTGGTCCCTCAGACAGGGGGCAGACACAATGAGCAGTTCTTC.

The V gene is TRBV7-2, the J gene TRBJ2-7; 7 bases map to TRBD2. This CDR3 has 15 amino acids. V lost 1 base and J lost 2; bases outside the gene matches: 5. Germline V gives CDR1 SGHTA, CDR2 FQGNSA. The CDR3, as DNA: TGTGCCAGCAGCTTAGTTGGCGGGGGACCCTACGAGCAGTACTTC. It is translated as CASSLVGGGPYEQYF.

This chain joins TRBV6-4 and TRBJ1-5; D is possibly TRBD1 (5 bases). The length of the CDR3 is 13 residues. Germline V gene data show CDR1 as MRHNA and CDR2 as SNTAGT. V was shortened by 4 bases and J by 4 bases, with 8 bases between the two germline ends. The CDR3 DNA is TGTGCCAGCAGTGGACAGATTAATCAGCCCCAGCATTTT. It is translated as CASSGQINQPQHF.

The chain uses TRBV25-1 and TRBJ1-2; 7 bases agree with TRBD1. The CDR3 spans 15 residues. The junction had 4 bases not matched to a gene; V was cut back by 3 bases and J by 0 bases. Germline CDR1 reads MGHDK; CDR2 reads SYGVNS. Here the CDR3 reads CASSDPGGTNYGYTF. The CDR3, as DNA: TGTGCCAGCAGTGATCCAGGGGGAACTAACTATGGCTACACCTTC.

The V gene is TRBV5-1, the J gene TRBJ1-2, with 8 bases matching TRBD1. The CDR3 sequence is 14 residues long. Germline V gene sequence: CDR1 SGHRS, CDR2 YFSETQ. V lost 1 base and J lost 6; bases outside the gene matches: 5. DNA of the CDR3: TGCGCCAGCAGCTTGATGACAGGGGTAGATGGCTACACCTTC. It translates to CASSLMTGVDGYTF.

Here the CDR3 DNA reads TGTGCCAGCACCCCGCTCCGGCAGGGAGGCACTGAAGCTTTCTTT. Its protein product is CASTPLRQGGTEAFF. This rearrangement joins TRBV2 to TRBJ1-1; D might be TRBD1 (5 bases). The CDR3 has 15 amino acids. Germline loops: CDR1 SNHLY, CDR2 FYNNEI. V lost 7 bases and J lost 4, with 19 bases in between.

The chain combines TRBV5-1 with TRBJ2-3, with 7 bases lining up with TRBD1. CDR3 length equals 15 residues. Losses at the gene ends were 5 bases for V and 2 bases for J; bases not matched to a gene: 8. The V gene's germline CDR1 is SGHRS and CDR2 YFSETQ. Here the CDR3 DNA reads TGCGCCAGCAGAAACACAGGGGCCCTCACAGATACGCAGTATTTT. This sequence encodes CASRNTGALTDTQYF.

This chain links TRBV7-9 with TRBJ1-2, with 9 bases matching TRBD1. Losses at the gene ends were 3 bases for V and 0 bases for J; bases not matched to a gene: 2. The CDR3 loop spans 15 amino acids. Germline V CDR1 and CDR2: SEHNR, FQNEAQ (reference sequence). DNA of the CDR3: TGTGCCAGCAGCTTGGGGACAGGGACTAACTATGGCTACACCTTC. It specifies CASSLGTGTNYGYTF. Combining the CDR3 with reference TRBV7-9 and TRBJ1-2 gives the whole variable domain DTGVSQNPRHKITKRGQNVTFRCDPISEHNRLYWYRQTLGQGPEFLTYFQNEAQLEKSRLLSDRFSAERPKGSFSTLEIQRTEQGDSAMYLCASSLGTGTNYGYTFGSGTRLTVV.

J is TRBJ2-1 and V is TRBV7-9; unclear D gene. V was cut by 1 base and J by 8 bases, with 6 bases left in between. The CDR3 has 12 amino acids. The germline V gene has CDR1 SEHNR and CDR2 FQNEAQ (reference sequence). In DNA, the CDR3 is TGTGCCAGCAGCTTAGTATTAGATGAGCAGTTCTTC. It translates to CASSLVLDEQFF.

V is TRBV30 and J is TRBJ1-2; TRBD1 matches at 8 bases. V shed 4 bases, J shed 4 bases, and the junction held 5 bases outside the gene matches. This CDR3 is 13 amino acids long. The germline CDR1 and CDR2 sequences are GTSNPN and SVGIG (reference sequence). CDR3 sequence (DNA): TGTGCCTGGACGACACAGGGGGGCTATGGCTACACCTTC. Translation gives CAWTTQGGYGYTF.

This chain links TRBV5-1 with TRBJ1-1; D might be TRBD1 (5 bases). This CDR3 region has 14 residues. V was clipped by 1 base and J by 6 bases, with 13 bases between them. Germline V CDR1 and CDR2: SGHRS, YFSETQ. For the CDR3, the DNA is TGCGCCAGCAGCTTGAGGCAGGGTGGCGCTGAAGCTTTCTTT. Its protein product is CASSLRQGGAEAFF.

Here the CDR3 reads CASSGPRVGNQPQHF. The CDR3 region has the DNA TGTGCCAGCAGTGGTCCCAGGGTGGGCAATCAGCCCCAGCATTTT. This chain joins TRBV2 and TRBJ1-5, with a possible D match to TRBD1 (5 bases). Between the trimmed V and J ends, which lost 4 bases and 2 bases, there was a span of 12 bases. Looked up from germline, CDR1 is SNHLY and CDR2 is FYNNEI. This CDR3 has 15 residues.

The gene calls are TRBV11-1 and TRBJ2-2; tentatively, D is TRBD2 (5 bases). Germline assignment: CDR1 SGHAT and CDR2 FQDESV (reference sequence). This CDR3 has 12 residues. V was clipped by 2 bases and J by 8 bases, with 6 bases between them. DNA for the CDR3: TGTGCCAGCAGCTTAAAGCGGGGGGAGCTGTTTTTT. It codes for CASSLKRGELFF.

The rearrangement joins TRBV2 to TRBJ2-2; the D is unclear. V was cut by 2 bases and J by 8 bases, with 12 bases left in between. Germline assignment: CDR1 SNHLY and CDR2 FYNNEI. The CDR3 length is 14 residues. The CDR3 sequence: CASSERYSGGELFF. CDR3 bases: TGTGCCAGCAGTGAAAGATACAGTGGGGGGGAGCTGTTTTTT.

The rearrangement uses TRBV2 and TRBJ2-5, with no clear D. This CDR3 spans 13 amino acids. Trimming left V 4 bases short and J 4 bases short, with 10 bases between. Germline V lookup: CDR1 SNHLY, CDR2 FYNNEI. CDR3 protein: CASSAQVTETQYF. The CDR3 nucleotides read TGTGCCAGCAGTGCCCAGGTGACAGAGACCCAGTACTTC.

The V call is TRBV5-1, the J call TRBJ2-1; TRBD2 is a possible D gene (6 bases). The CDR3 length is 16 residues. Trimming removed 4 bases at V and 5 bases at J, with 19 bases between. The germline gives CDR1 SGHRS, CDR2 YFSETQ. The CDR3 sequence is CASSRREAGGNNEQFF. CDR3 coding DNA: TGCGCCAGCAGCCGGAGGGAGGCAGGAGGGAACAATGAGCAGTTCTTC.

The chain carries TRBV28 and TRBJ1-1; 7 nucleotides align to TRBD1. The V and J ends lost 6 bases and 8 bases, in that order; junction bases with no gene match: 9. Germline values: CDR1 MDHEN, CDR2 SYDVKM. This CDR3 region has 13 residues. The CDR3 is CASSRGQEIEAFF. The CDR3 nucleotides are TGTGCCAGCAGCCGTGGACAGGAAATAGAAGCTTTCTTT.

This sequence joins TRBV19 and TRBJ2-7; possible D gene TRBD1, 5 bases. CDR1 LNHDA and CDR2 SQIVND come from the germline V gene (reference sequence). V was pared by 5 bases and J by 5 bases, with 19 bases between. The CDR3 is made up of 15 amino acids. CDR3 nucleotide sequence: TGTGCCAGTAGTCGATACAAGACAGTAAGCGACGAGCAGTACTTC. This gives the protein CASSRYKTVSDEQYF.

The V and J genes are TRBV12-5 and TRBJ2-1; 14 nucleotides line up with TRBD2. V trimming: 5 bases; J trimming: 8 bases; junction bases outside the gene matches: 8. CDR1 is LGHNT and CDR2 is FRNRAP in the germline V gene. The CDR3 runs 16 residues. The CDR3, as DNA: TGTGCTAGTGGTATAGGACTAGCGGGAGGCTCAGATGAGCAGTTCTTC. Translated, it gives CASGIGLAGGSDEQFF.

V and J are TRBV18 and TRBJ2-5; 9 bases align to TRBD2. The CDR3 is 13 amino acids. Germline CDR1 and CDR2: KGHSH and LQKENI. The ends lost 5 bases at V and 5 bases at J; junction bases unmatched: 3. CDR3 in DNA: TGTGCCAGCTCAACACTAGCGGGTGAGACCCAGTACTTC. It translates to CASSTLAGETQYF.